This T cell receptor beta chain emerged from a study of cytomegalovirus exposure and HLA in healthy donors. Findings and caveats of the study: In a later analysis, common viral pathogens appeared linked to several of the most significant clusters. Under in vitro conditions, a few CMV-associated chains were confirmed as specific for CMV antigens. Roughly uniform sequencing depth across donors was assumed, possibly incorrectly.

The germline V gene encodes CDR1 LGHNA and CDR2 YNFKEQ. The CDR3 spans 14 residues. V lost 0 bases and J 8 bases, leaving 13 bases between the germline ends. This clone was recorded only once. Its specificity is unknown. The PCR was carried out with 60 Vbeta primers and 13 Jbeta primers. Per the original methods: The authors later counted 70 million to 85 million unique TCR beta chains, some 12 million of them shared. Profiled with immunoSEQ multiplex PCR; TCRdb holds only in-frame clones, not every one. Clone size and the V and J calls come from that table; the DNA yielded D and trimming. The sample yields 150,000 to 200,000 clones, 75% to 90% seen once.

Sequencing was carried out using PBMCs. The chain links TRBV4-2 to TRBJ1-2, with D tentatively TRBD1 (5 bases). This clonotype was sampled from a girl aged 5-17 years in good health and CMV-seropositive. The CDR3 protein is CASSQEGGTGGYTF. In DNA, the CDR3 is TGTGCCAGCAGCCAAGAGGGCGGGACTGGAGGCTACACCTTC.